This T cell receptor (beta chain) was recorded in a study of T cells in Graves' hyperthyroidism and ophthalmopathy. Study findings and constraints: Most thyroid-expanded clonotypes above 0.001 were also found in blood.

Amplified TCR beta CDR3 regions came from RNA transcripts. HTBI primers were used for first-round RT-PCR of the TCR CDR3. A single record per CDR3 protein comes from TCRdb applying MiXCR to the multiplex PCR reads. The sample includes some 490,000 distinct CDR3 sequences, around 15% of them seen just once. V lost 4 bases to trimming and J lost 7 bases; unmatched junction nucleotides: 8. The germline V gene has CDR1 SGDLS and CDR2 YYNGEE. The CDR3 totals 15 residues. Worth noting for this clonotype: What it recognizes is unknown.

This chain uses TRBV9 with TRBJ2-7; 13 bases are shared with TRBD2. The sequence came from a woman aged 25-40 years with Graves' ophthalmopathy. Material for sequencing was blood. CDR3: CASSPFGTSGTEQYF. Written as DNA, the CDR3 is TGTGCCAGCAGCCCCTTCGGGACTAGCGGGACAGAGCAGTACTTC.